Following are 7 T cell receptor beta chains from one sample sequenced in a study of cytomegalovirus exposure and HLA in healthy donors (dated by TCRdb to about 2017). The library was prepared using the immunoSEQ multiplex PCR assay. The multiplex PCR relied on a mix of 60 forward primers for TCR Vbeta segments and 13 reverse primers for TCR Jbeta segments. TCRdb limited this immuneACCESS table to in-frame rearrangements with V and J called. A share of clones is missing; checked studies link under half to unresolved V genes, and the rest is unexplained. The sample contains about 190,000 clones, about 87% of them found a single time. Clones ranked in the top ten supply approximately 1.7% of the sample. The material sequenced was PBMCs. These TCRs come from a woman under 30 in good health and CMV-seronegative.

The gene calls are TRBV27 and TRBJ2-1; 10 nucleotides agree with TRBD1. Germline trimming cut 0 bases from V and 15 bases from J; bases unmatched to any gene: 5. CDR3 length equals 13 residues. The V gene's germline CDR1 is MNHEY and CDR2 SMNVEV (reference sequence). CDR3 DNA sequence: TGTGCCAGCAGTTTATCACCCCGGGACAGGGGGTTCTTC. Translation gives CASSLSPRDRGFF.

J is TRBJ2-5 and V is TRBV7-2; D might be TRBD2 (6 bases). The germline V and J ends were trimmed by 2 bases and 2 bases, with 12 bases remaining between them. From germline, CDR1 is SGHTA and CDR2 FQGNSA. The CDR3 covers 15 residues. The CDR3, as DNA: TGTGCCAGCAGCTTAAGTGCGGGGCCTCAAGAGACCCAGTACTTC. Its protein product is CASSLSAGPQETQYF.

This chain links TRBV19 with TRBJ1-4; TRBD1 matches 9 bases. V gave up 5 bases and J gave up 3 bases; unmatched junction bases: 13. The CDR3 has 18 amino acids. The germline gives CDR1 LNHDA, CDR2 SQIVND (reference sequence). CDR3 loop: CASSVTGTGSKANEKLFF. In DNA form, the CDR3 reads TGTGCCAGTAGTGTTACCGGGACAGGGAGTAAAGCTAATGAAAAACTGTTTTTT.

In its sample, this clone was seen once. The V gene is TRBV10-3, the J gene TRBJ2-2; the match to TRBD1 covers 12 bases. The CDR3 is 18 amino acids. Germline values: CDR1 ENHRY, CDR2 SYGVKD. The trim removed 3 bases at V and 7 bases at J, leaving 12 bases unmatched. The CDR3 nucleotides are TGTGCCATCAGTGATATTGACGGTGGGACAGGGGGCTTCGGGGAGCTGTTTTTT. Its protein product is CAISDIDGGTGGFGELFF.

V usage is TRBV5-1 and J usage is TRBJ2-1, with 9 bases matching TRBD1. Trimming cost V 5 bases and J 9 bases; bases outside gene matches: 9. This CDR3 is 14 amino acids long. The V gene's germline CDR1 is SGHRS and CDR2 YFSETQ. CDR3 sequence reads: CASRGQGHRIEQFF. The CDR3 DNA is TGCGCCAGCAGGGGACAGGGTCATCGGATTGAGCAGTTCTTC.

This chain connects TRBV6-5 to TRBJ2-1, with 9 nucleotides matching TRBD2. With V trimmed by 6 bases and J by 5 bases, 8 bases remained unmatched. This CDR3 comprises 15 residues. The germline V gene has CDR1 MNHEY and CDR2 SVGAGI. The CDR3 DNA follows: TGTGCCAGCAGCTATAGCGGGGGCCTGAACAATGAGCAGTTCTTC. It yields the protein CASSYSGGLNNEQFF.

The chain is built from TRBV2 and TRBJ1-6; 7 bases agree with TRBD1. The CDR3 length is 14 residues. The V and J ends lost 6 bases and 4 bases, in that order; junction bases with no gene match: 3. Germline V lookup: CDR1 SNHLY, CDR2 FYNNEI. For the CDR3, the DNA is TGTGCCAGCAGGCGGGACAGTTATAATTCACCCCTCCACTTT. It yields the protein CASRRDSYNSPLHF.